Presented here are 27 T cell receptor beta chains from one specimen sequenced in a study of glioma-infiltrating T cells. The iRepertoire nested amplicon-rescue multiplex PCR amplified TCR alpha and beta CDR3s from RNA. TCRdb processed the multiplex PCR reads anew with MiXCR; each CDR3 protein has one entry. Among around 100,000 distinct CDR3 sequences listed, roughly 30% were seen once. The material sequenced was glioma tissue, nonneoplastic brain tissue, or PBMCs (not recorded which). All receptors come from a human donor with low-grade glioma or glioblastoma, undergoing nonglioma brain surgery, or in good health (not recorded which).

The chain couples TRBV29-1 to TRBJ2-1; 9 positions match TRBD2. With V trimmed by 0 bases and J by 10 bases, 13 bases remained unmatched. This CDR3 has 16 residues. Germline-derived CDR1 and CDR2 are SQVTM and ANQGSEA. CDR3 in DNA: TGCAGCGTTGAAGACTTAACCGGGACTAGCCCTGGGGAGCAGTTCTTC. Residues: CSVEDLTGTSPGEQFF.

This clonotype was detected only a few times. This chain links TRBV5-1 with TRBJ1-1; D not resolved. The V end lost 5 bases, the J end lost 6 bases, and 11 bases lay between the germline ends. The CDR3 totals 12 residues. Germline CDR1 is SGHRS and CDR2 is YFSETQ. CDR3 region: CASRMESAEAFF. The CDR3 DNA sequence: TGCGCCAGCAGAATGGAGTCAGCTGAAGCTTTCTTT.

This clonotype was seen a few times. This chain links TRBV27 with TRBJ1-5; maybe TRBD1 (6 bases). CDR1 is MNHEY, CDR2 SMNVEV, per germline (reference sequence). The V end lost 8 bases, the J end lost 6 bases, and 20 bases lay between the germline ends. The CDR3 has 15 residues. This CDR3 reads CASSDKKGVSQPQHF. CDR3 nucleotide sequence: TGTGCCAGCTCAGACAAAAAGGGGGTTAGTCAGCCCCAGCATTTT.

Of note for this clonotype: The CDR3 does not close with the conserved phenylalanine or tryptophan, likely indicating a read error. CDR3 in amino acids: CASSLTPADRVEAFL. In DNA, the CDR3 is TGTGCCAGCAGCTTAACCCCCGCTGACAGGGTGGAGGCTTTCCTT. The chain couples TRBV7-3 to TRBJ1-1; TRBD1 agrees at 7 bases. The V and J ends lost 0 bases and 11 bases, in that order; junction bases with no gene match: 12. Germline V gene lookup returns CDR1 SGHTA and CDR2 FQGTGA. The CDR3 runs to 15 residues.

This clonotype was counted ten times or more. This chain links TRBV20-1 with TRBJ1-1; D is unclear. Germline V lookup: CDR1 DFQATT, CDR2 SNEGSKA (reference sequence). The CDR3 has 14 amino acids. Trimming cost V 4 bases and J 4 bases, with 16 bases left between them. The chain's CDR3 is CSATLSHLGTEAFF. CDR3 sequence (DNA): TGCAGTGCTACTCTTAGCCATCTGGGCACTGAAGCTTTCTTT.

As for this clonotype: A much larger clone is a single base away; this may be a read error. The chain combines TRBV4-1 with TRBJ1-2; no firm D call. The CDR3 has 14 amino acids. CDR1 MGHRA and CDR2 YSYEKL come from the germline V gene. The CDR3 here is CASTQGQALGGYTF. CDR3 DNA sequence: TGCGCCAGCACCCAAGGGCAGGCCTTGGGAGGCTACACCTTC.

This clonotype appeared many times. CDR3 bases: TGTGCCAGCAGACCAAGGAGGGACTCCTACGAGCAGTACTTC. This sequence encodes CASRPRRDSYEQYF. The chain joins TRBV6-1 to TRBJ2-7, with D possibly being TRBD2 (6 bases). V lost 6 bases to trimming and J lost 0 bases, with 12 bases between them. Germline V gene data show CDR1 as MNHNS and CDR2 as SASEGT. The CDR3 sequence is 14 residues long.

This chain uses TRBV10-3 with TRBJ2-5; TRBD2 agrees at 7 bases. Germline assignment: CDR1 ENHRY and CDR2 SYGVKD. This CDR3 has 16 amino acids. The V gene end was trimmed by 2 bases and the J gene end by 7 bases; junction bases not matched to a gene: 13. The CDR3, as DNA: TGTGCCATCAGTGAGCGAACTACTAGCGCGCAACCGACCCAGTACTTC. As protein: CAISERTTSAQPTQYF.

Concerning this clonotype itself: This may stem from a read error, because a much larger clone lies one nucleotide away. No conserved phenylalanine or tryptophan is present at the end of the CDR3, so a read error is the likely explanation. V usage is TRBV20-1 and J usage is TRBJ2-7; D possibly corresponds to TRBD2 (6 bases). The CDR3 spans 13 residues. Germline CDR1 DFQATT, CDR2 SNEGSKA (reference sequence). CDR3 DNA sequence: TGCGCCTTTCATGCGGGGATCTCCTACGAGCAGTACCTC. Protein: CAFHAGISYEQYL.

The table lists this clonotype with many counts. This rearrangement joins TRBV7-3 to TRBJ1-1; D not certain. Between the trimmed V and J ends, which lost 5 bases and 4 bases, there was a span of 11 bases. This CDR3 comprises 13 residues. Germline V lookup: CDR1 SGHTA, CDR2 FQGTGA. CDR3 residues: CASSNLMGTEAFF. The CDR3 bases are TGTGCCAGCAGCAACCTGATGGGCACTGAAGCTTTCTTT.

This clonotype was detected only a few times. The CDR3 bases are TGTGCCAGCAGCTTTAGGGGCCAGCGGGGTTACAATGAGCAGTTCTTC. The encoded protein is CASSFRGQRGYNEQFF. J is TRBJ2-1 and V is TRBV11-3; 7 bases match TRBD2. CDR3 length: 16 amino acids. The germline gives CDR1 SGHNT, CDR2 YENEEA. With 3 bases clipped from V and 4 bases from J, the junction kept 9 bases outside the gene matches. The variable domain in full, with the rest retrieved from reference TRBV11-3 and TRBJ2-1, is EAGVVQSPRYKIIEKKQPVAFWCNPISGHNTLYWYLQNLGQGPELLIRYENEEAVDDSQLPKDRFSAERLKGVDSTLKIQPAELGDSAVYLCASSFRGQRGYNEQFFGPGTRLTVL.

CDR3 nucleotides: TGTGCCAGCAGCCAAGTAGGTGGCTACGAGCAGTACTTC. It is translated as CASSQVGGYEQYF. V usage is TRBV4-2 and J usage is TRBJ2-7, with D uncertain. This CDR3 region has 13 residues. The germline V gene encodes CDR1 LGHNA and CDR2 YNFKEQ. V lost 1 base to trimming and J lost 3 bases, with 7 bases between them.

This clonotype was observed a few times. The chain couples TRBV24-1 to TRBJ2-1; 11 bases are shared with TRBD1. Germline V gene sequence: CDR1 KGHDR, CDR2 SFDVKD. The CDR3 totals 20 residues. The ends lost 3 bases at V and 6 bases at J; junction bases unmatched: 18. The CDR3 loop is CATSDLTPDRGHQASNEQFF. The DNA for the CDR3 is TGTGCCACCAGTGATCTTACCCCGGACAGGGGGCACCAGGCATCCAATGAGCAGTTCTTC.

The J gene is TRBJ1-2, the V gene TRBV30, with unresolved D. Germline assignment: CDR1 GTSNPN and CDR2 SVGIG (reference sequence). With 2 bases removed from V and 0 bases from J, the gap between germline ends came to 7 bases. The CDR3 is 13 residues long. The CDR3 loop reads CAWSYSPNYGYTF. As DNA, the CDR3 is TGTGCCTGGAGTTATTCGCCTAACTATGGCTACACCTTC. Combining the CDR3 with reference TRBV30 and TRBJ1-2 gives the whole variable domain SQTIHQWPATLVQPVGSPLSLECTVEGTSNPNLYWYRQAAGRGLQLLFYSVGIGQISSEVPQNLSASRPQDRQFILSSKKLLLSDSGFYLCAWSYSPNYGYTFGSGTRLTVV.

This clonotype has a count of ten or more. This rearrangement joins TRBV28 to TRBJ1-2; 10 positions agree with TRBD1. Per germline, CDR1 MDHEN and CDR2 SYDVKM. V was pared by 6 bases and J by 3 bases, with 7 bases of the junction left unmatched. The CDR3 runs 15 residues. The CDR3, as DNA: TGTGCCAGCAGCCGACCGGGACAGGGGCACTATGGCTACACCTTC. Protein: CASSRPGQGHYGYTF.

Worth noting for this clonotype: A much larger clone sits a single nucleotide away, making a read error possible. The CDR3 DNA reads as TGTGCCAGCAGCCGAGGGTGGAGTAACTATGGCTACACCTTC. This codes for CASSRGWSNYGYTF. The rearrangement uses TRBV3-1 and TRBJ1-2; no clear D gene. This CDR3 spans 14 amino acids. Germline V lookup: CDR1 LGHDT, CDR2 YNNKEL (reference sequence). Trimming took 4 bases from V and 1 from J, leaving 10 bases between them. Full variable domain (rest looked up from reference TRBV3-1 and TRBJ1-2): DTAVSQTPKYLVTQMGNDKSIKCEQNLGHDTMYWYKQDSKKFLKIMFSYNNKELIINETVPNRFSPKSPDKAHLNLHINSLELGDSAVYFCASSRGWSNYGYTFGSGTRLTVV.

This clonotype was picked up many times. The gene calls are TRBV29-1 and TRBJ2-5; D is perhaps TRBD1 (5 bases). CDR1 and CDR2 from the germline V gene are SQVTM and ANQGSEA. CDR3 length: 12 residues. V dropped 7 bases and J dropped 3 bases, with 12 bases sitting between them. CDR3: CSAISTEETQYF. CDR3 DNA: TGCAGCGCCATCTCGACAGAAGAGACCCAGTACTTC.

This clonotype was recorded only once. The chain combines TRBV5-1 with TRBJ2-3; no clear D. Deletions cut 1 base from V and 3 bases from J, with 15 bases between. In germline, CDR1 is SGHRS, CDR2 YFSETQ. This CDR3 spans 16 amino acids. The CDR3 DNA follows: TGCGCCAGCAGCTTGCCCGTGGCCGGCCAAACAGATACGCAGTATTTT. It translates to CASSLPVAGQTDTQYF.

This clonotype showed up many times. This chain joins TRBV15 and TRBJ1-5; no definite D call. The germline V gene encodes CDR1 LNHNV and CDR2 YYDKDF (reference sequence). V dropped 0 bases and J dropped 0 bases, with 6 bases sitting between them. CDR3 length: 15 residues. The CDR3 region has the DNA TGTGCCACCAGCAGAGATGCAGGTAGCAATCAGCCCCAGCATTTT. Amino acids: CATSRDAGSNQPQHF.

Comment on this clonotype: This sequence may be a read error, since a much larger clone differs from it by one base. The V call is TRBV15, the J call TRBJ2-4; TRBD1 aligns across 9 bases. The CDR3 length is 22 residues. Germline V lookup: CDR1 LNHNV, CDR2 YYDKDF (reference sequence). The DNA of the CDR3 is TGTGCCACCAGAAGAGAACACAACTCCGGGACAGGGAATACCAAAGCCAAAAACATTCAGTACTTC. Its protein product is CATRREHNSGTGNTKAKNIQYF.

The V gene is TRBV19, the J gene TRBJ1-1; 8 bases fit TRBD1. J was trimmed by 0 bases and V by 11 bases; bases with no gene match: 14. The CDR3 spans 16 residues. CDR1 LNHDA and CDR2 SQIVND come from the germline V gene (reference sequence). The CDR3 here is CARTSGQGRMNTEAFF. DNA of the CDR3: TGTGCCCGTACCTCAGGACAGGGAAGAATGAACACTGAAGCTTTCTTT.

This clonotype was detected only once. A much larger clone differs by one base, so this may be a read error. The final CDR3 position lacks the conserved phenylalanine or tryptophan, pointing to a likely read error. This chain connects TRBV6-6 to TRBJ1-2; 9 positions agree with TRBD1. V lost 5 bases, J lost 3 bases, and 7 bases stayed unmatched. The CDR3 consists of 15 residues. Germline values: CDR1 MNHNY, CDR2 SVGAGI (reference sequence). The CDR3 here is CASSREWDRDYGYTL. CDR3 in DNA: TGTGCCAGCAGTCGTGAGTGGGACAGGGACTATGGCTACACCTTA.

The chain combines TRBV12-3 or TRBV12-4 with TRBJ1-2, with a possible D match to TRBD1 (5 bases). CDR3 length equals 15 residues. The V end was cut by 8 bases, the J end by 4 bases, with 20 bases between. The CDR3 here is CASFTTGTLAYGYTF. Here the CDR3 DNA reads TGTGCCAGCTTTACGACGGGGACTCTAGCCTATGGCTACACCTTC.

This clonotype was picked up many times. The CDR3 DNA sequence: TGTGCCAGCAGTCGGAAGATGACCTTCGGGACCTACGACTACGAGCAGTACTTC. It translates to CASSRKMTFGTYDYEQYF. This chain connects TRBV6-1 to TRBJ2-7; either TRBD1 or TRBD2 may fit D (5 bases each). Trimming pared 5 bases from V and 3 bases from J, leaving 26 bases between. The CDR3 runs to 18 residues. Germline V gene lookup returns CDR1 MNHNS and CDR2 SASEGT.

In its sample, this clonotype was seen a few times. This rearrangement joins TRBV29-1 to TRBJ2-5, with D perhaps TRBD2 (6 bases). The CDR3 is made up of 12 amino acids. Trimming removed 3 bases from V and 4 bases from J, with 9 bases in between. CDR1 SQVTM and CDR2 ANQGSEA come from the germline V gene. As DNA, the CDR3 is TGCAGCGTTGATCTGGGGGGAGAGACCCAGTACTTC. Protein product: CSVDLGGETQYF.

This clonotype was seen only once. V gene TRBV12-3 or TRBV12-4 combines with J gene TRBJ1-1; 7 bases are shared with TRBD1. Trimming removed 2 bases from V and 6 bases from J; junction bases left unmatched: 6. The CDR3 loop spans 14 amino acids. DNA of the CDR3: TGTGCCAGCAGTTTACGACAGGGCTCATCTGAAGCTTTCTTT. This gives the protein CASSLRQGSSEAFF.

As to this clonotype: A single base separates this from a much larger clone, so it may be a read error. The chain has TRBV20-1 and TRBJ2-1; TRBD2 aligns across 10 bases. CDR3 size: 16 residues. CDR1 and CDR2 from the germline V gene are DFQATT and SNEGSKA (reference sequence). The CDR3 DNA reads TGCAGTGCTAGTGTAGCGGGGGGCCTTTACTACAATGATCAGTTCTTC. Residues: CSASVAGGLYYNDQFF.